Listed here are 26 T cell receptor beta chains from one sample, sequenced in a study of cytomegalovirus exposure and HLA in healthy donors. Primers: 60 Vbeta forward and 13 Jbeta reverse. Assay: immunoSEQ multiplex PCR; the TCRdb copy retains only in-frame clones and omits some. The ten top clones account for about 3.2%, within a sample of under 130,000 clones. The sample was PBMCs. These receptors were collected from a man between 35 and 55 years old in good health and CMV-seronegative.

The J gene is TRBJ2-7, the V gene TRBV2; 11 bases align to TRBD2. The CDR3 covers 15 residues. V lost 6 bases, J lost 1 base, and 5 bases stayed unmatched. The V gene's germline CDR1 is SNHLY and CDR2 FYNNEI. Here the CDR3 reads CASSFTSGRSYEQYF. CDR3 nucleotide sequence: TGTGCCAGCAGCTTTACTAGCGGGAGATCCTACGAGCAGTACTTC.

With respect to this clone: Other DNA sequences within the sample encode an identical CDR3. V is TRBV5-1 and J is TRBJ1-2; 7 bases fit TRBD1. The V and J ends lost 0 bases and 2 bases, in that order; junction bases with no gene match: 4. Germline V CDR1 and CDR2: SGHRS, YFSETQ. The CDR3 loop spans 15 amino acids. CDR3 region: CASSLAPGGNYGYTF. As DNA, the CDR3 is TGCGCCAGCAGCTTGGCCCCAGGGGGGAACTATGGCTACACCTTC.

This sequence joins TRBV19 and TRBJ1-1; D call uncertain. The V end was cut by 0 bases, the J end by 1 base, with 6 bases between. Germline V gene lookup returns CDR1 LNHDA and CDR2 SQIVND (reference sequence). The CDR3 contains 14 residues. In DNA, the CDR3 is TGTGCCAGTAGTATAGAGCACAGGAACACTGAAGCTTTCTTT. Amino acids: CASSIEHRNTEAFF.

V is TRBV7-8 and J is TRBJ2-3; 12 nucleotides line up with TRBD2. The V segment lost 1 base and the J segment 5 bases; nucleotides outside the gene matches: 4. Germline CDR1 SGHVS, CDR2 FQNEAQ. The CDR3 spans 16 residues. The CDR3 DNA sequence: TGTGCCAGCAGCTTAGGACTAGCGGGAGTGAAAGATACGCAGTATTTT. Its translation: CASSLGLAGVKDTQYF.

V is TRBV5-1 and J is TRBJ1-5, with TRBD1 matching over 8 bases. Germline V lookup: CDR1 SGHRS, CDR2 YFSETQ. This CDR3 has 14 amino acids. Trimming took 4 bases from V and 4 from J; bases not matched to a gene: 4. The CDR3 sequence: CASSAGGGNQPQHF. In DNA form, the CDR3 reads TGCGCCAGCAGCGCAGGGGGCGGTAATCAGCCCCAGCATTTT.

The V call is TRBV5-4, the J call TRBJ1-5, with TRBD1 matching 10 bases. Germline lookup yields CDR1 SGHNT and CDR2 YYREEE (reference sequence). With 4 bases clipped from V and 6 bases from J, the junction kept 4 bases outside the gene matches. CDR3 size: 14 residues. This CDR3 is CASSRQGAGQPQHF. The CDR3 bases are TGTGCCAGCAGCCGACAGGGGGCAGGTCAGCCCCAGCATTTT.

The V and J genes are TRBV2 and TRBJ2-5; TRBD1 matches at 7 bases. Judging by the DNA end, TRBJ2-7 fits better; the J call may be wrong. Per germline, CDR1 SNHLY and CDR2 FYNNEI. The CDR3 runs to 15 residues. This CDR3 is CASNFDRASSYEQYF. The DNA for the CDR3 is TGTGCCAGCAATTTCGACAGGGCTAGCTCCTACGAGCAGTACTTC.

The chain uses TRBV5-1 and TRBJ2-1; 7 nucleotides agree with TRBD1. In germline, CDR1 is SGHRS, CDR2 YFSETQ. V shed 0 bases, J shed 5 bases, and the junction held 5 bases outside the gene matches. The CDR3 contains 15 residues. CDR3 sequence (DNA): TGCGCCAGCAGCTTGGTCCAGGGGGTCCACAATGAGCAGTTCTTC. Encoded protein: CASSLVQGVHNEQFF. Complete variable domain (other parts from reference TRBV5-1 and TRBJ2-1): KAGVTQTPRYLIKTRGQQVTLSCSPISGHRSVSWYQQTPGQGLQFLFEYFSETQRNKGNFPGRFSGRQFSNSRSEMNVSTLELGDSALYLCASSLVQGVHNEQFFGPGTRLTVL.

The genes are TRBV6-1 and TRBJ1-2; 8 bases match TRBD1. The ends lost 6 bases at V and 5 bases at J; junction bases unmatched: 11. The CDR3 is 15 residues long. Germline lookup yields CDR1 MNHNS and CDR2 SASEGT. The CDR3 DNA sequence: TGTGCCAGCAGGAAGGGCCCAGGGGGCGAATATGGCTACACCTTC. The encoded protein is CASRKGPGGEYGYTF.

The V call is TRBV27, the J call TRBJ2-5; 11 nucleotides align to TRBD2. The DNA end lines up better with TRBJ2-7; the J call may be wrong. Germline CDR1 is MNHEY and CDR2 is SMNVEV (reference sequence). The CDR3 is 18 amino acids. The CDR3 bases are TGTGCCAGCAGACCCGGTTGGACTAGCGGGTACAGCTCCTACGAGCAGTACTTC. It codes for CASRPGWTSGYSSYEQYF.

The DNA for the CDR3 is TGTGCCAGCAGCCAGGCCCAGGCGGGGGGGTCCTACGAGCAGTACTTC. Protein sequence: CASSQAQAGGSYEQYF. The chain carries TRBV4-2 and TRBJ2-7; 9 bases map to TRBD2. Germline lookup yields CDR1 LGHNA and CDR2 YNFKEQ. This CDR3 region has 16 residues. Trimming removed 3 bases from V and 1 base from J; junction bases left unmatched: 7.

J is TRBJ2-3 and V is TRBV4-3, with TRBD2 identical over 10 bases. The V gene's germline CDR1 is LGHNA and CDR2 YSLEER. V was clipped by 0 bases and J by 5 bases; unmatched bases: 8. This CDR3 contains 17 residues. For the CDR3, the DNA is TGCGCCAGCAGCCAAGAGGGGATAGCGGGGGGTATAGATACGCAGTATTTT. It translates to CASSQEGIAGGIDTQYF.

This chain links TRBV5-1 with TRBJ2-7; 10 nucleotides line up with TRBD1. V lost 4 bases, J lost 5 bases, and 9 bases stayed unmatched. This CDR3 spans 15 amino acids. Germline V gene data show CDR1 as SGHRS and CDR2 as YFSETQ. The CDR3 protein is CASSQSGTGAHEQYF. The DNA for the CDR3 is TGCGCCAGCAGCCAGTCGGGGACAGGGGCCCACGAGCAGTACTTC.

The CDR3 protein is CASSQDGDRGYSPLHF. The CDR3 DNA is TGTGCCAGCAGCCAAGATGGGGACAGGGGTTATTCACCCCTCCACTTT. The gene calls are TRBV4-2 and TRBJ1-6, with 10 bases that match TRBD1. There are 16 residues in the CDR3. The V segment lost 0 bases and the J segment 8 bases; nucleotides outside the gene matches: 4. Germline-derived CDR1 and CDR2 are LGHNA and YNFKEQ.

The chain carries TRBV19 and TRBJ1-1; possibly TRBD1 for D (6 bases). Germline values: CDR1 LNHDA, CDR2 SQIVND (reference sequence). This CDR3 has 15 residues. Trimming took 3 bases from V and 5 from J, leaving 16 bases between them. The CDR3 nucleotides read TGTGCCAGTAGTATTGATACCGGCAGGGGTACTGAAGCTTTCTTT. Encoded protein: CASSIDTGRGTEAFF.

This chain links TRBV9 with TRBJ2-7, with 13 bases fitting TRBD2. J lost 4 bases, V lost 2 bases, and 6 bases had no gene match. The CDR3 length is 16 residues. Germline CDR1 is SGDLS and CDR2 is YYNGEE. The CDR3: CASSVGGTSGKYEQYF. The CDR3 nucleotides are TGTGCCAGCAGCGTTGGAGGGACTAGCGGGAAATACGAGCAGTACTTC.

The chain is built from TRBV5-6 and TRBJ2-2; D is possibly TRBD1 (5 bases). Deletions cut 0 bases from V and 6 bases from J, with 6 bases between. The CDR3 spans 13 residues. The germline gives CDR1 SGHDT, CDR2 YYEEEE. The CDR3: CASSLVGPGELFF. CDR3 coding DNA: TGTGCCAGCAGCTTGGTGGGGCCCGGGGAGCTGTTTTTT.

The chain has TRBV5-1 and TRBJ1-2, with a weak D call TRBD1 (5 bases). The CDR3 is 16 amino acids. V was clipped by 4 bases and J by 4 bases, with 20 bases between them. The germline V gene encodes CDR1 SGHRS and CDR2 YFSETQ. Here the CDR3 reads CASSPVSITGIYGYTF. The CDR3 DNA is TGCGCCAGCAGCCCTGTATCTATCACAGGCATCTATGGCTACACCTTC.

This rearrangement joins TRBV5-6 to TRBJ1-1; D possibly corresponds to TRBD1 (6 bases). Between the trimmed V and J ends, which lost 4 bases and 4 bases, there was a span of 17 bases. CDR1 is SGHDT, CDR2 YYEEEE, per germline. This CDR3 is 15 amino acids long. The CDR3 DNA sequence: TGTGCCAGCAGCCCATACAGAGGGGGGGCCACTGAAGCTTTCTTT. This encodes CASSPYRGGATEAFF.

V and J are TRBV9 and TRBJ2-1; 7 nucleotides agree with TRBD2. J lost 3 bases, V lost 0 bases, and 3 bases had no gene match. This CDR3 is 15 amino acids long. Germline loops: CDR1 SGDLS, CDR2 YYNGEE. This CDR3 reads CASSVDPGGYNEQFF. The DNA for the CDR3 is TGTGCCAGCAGCGTAGATCCGGGGGGCTACAATGAGCAGTTCTTC.

The chain employs TRBV10-3 and TRBJ2-1; 10 nucleotides agree with TRBD1. V dropped 4 bases and J dropped 9; count of bases not matched to a gene: 6. The length of the CDR3 is 14 residues. CDR1 and CDR2 from the germline V gene are ENHRY and SYGVKD. CDR3 nucleotide sequence: TGTGCCATCAGTGGATTGACAGGGGGCGGTGAGCAGTTCTTC. This codes for CAISGLTGGGEQFF.

V and J are TRBV7-2 and TRBJ2-7; D unclear. The germline CDR1 and CDR2 sequences are SGHTA and FQGNSA. The CDR3 length is 14 residues. Trimming left V 1 base short and J 3 bases short, with 10 bases between. The CDR3 sequence is CASSLGGSLYEQYF. The CDR3 region has the DNA TGTGCCAGCAGCTTAGGAGGCAGCCTCTACGAGCAGTACTTC.

V and J are TRBV9 and TRBJ2-3; 7 bases are shared with TRBD2. V lost 0 bases, J lost 1 base, and 2 bases stayed unmatched. The germline V gene encodes CDR1 SGDLS and CDR2 YYNGEE. The CDR3 has 15 residues. The CDR3 DNA sequence: TGTGCCAGCAGCGTAGCACTAGCGCGCACAGATACGCAGTATTTT. As protein: CASSVALARTDTQYF.

The chain is built from TRBV5-1 and TRBJ2-2; D not resolved. In germline, CDR1 is SGHRS, CDR2 YFSETQ. Trimming pared 0 bases from V and 0 bases from J, leaving 6 bases between. The length of the CDR3 is 15 residues. For the CDR3, the DNA is TGCGCCAGCAGCTTGGGTGTAACGAACACCGGGGAGCTGTTTTTT. Its translation: CASSLGVTNTGELFF.

V usage is TRBV7-9 and J usage is TRBJ1-1, with unresolved D. Trimming pared 0 bases from V and 1 base from J, leaving 9 bases between. Per germline, CDR1 SEHNR and CDR2 FQNEAQ (reference sequence). This CDR3 is 15 amino acids long. For the CDR3, the DNA is TGTGCCAGCAGCTTAGCACAAGGAGAGAACACTGAAGCTTTCTTT. Its translation: CASSLAQGENTEAFF.

This chain links TRBV27 with TRBJ2-3; 10 bases are shared with TRBD2. The V gene's germline CDR1 is MNHEY and CDR2 SMNVEV (reference sequence). The CDR3 extends over 15 amino acids. V was pared by 5 bases and J by 1 base, with 3 bases of the junction left unmatched. This CDR3 is CASSILAGGTDTQYF. The CDR3, as DNA: TGTGCCAGCAGTATCCTAGCGGGGGGCACAGATACGCAGTATTTT.